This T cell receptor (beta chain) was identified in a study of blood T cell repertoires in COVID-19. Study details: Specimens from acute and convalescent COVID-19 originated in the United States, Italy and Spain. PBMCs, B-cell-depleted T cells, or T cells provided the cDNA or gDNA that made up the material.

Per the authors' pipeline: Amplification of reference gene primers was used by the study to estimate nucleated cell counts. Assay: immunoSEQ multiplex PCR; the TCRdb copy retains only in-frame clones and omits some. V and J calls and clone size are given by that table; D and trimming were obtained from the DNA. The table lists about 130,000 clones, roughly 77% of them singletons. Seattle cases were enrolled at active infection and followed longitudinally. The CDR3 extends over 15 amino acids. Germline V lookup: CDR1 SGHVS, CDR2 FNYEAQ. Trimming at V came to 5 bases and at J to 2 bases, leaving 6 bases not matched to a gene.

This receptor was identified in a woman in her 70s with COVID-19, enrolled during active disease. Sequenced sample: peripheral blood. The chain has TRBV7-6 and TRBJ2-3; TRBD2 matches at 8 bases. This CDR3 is CASSRRGGATDTQYF. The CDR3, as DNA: TGTGCCAGCAGCCGACGGGGGGGCGCCACAGATACGCAGTATTTT.